One and the same sample provided the 13 T cell receptor beta chains below, sequenced in a study of blood T cells in healthy people across ages. Alongside a J-beta primer mix, a sample-barcoded 5' primer served in a second PCR lasting 7 to 11 cycles. TCRdb reanalysed the 5' RACE reads using MiXCR and keeps one entry per CDR3 protein. Seen here are roughly 1,700,000 distinct CDR3 sequences, 28% observed once, and the top ten hold 7% to 9%. Sequencing used blood. The receptors here all came from a woman aged 25 to 45 in good health.

V usage is TRBV7-9 and J usage is TRBJ2-7; the D gene could be TRBD1 or TRBD2 (7 bases each). V was trimmed by 1 base and J by 6 bases, leaving 13 bases between them. From germline, CDR1 is SEHNR and CDR2 FQNEAQ (reference sequence). CDR3 size: 14 residues. The CDR3 spells CASSLDGGTAEQYF. The CDR3 nucleotides are TGTGCCAGCAGCTTAGACGGGGGGACAGCCGAGCAGTACTTC.

This clonotype was observed at least ten times. CDR3 in amino acids: CSVEERSYNEQFF. The CDR3 DNA reads as TGCAGCGTTGAGGAGAGATCCTACAATGAGCAGTTCTTC. The rearrangement uses TRBV29-1 and TRBJ2-1; D not certain. CDR1 and CDR2 from the germline V gene are SQVTM and ANQGSEA. The CDR3 is 13 amino acids. The V end was cut by 3 bases, the J end by 1 base, with 7 bases between.

V is TRBV20-1 and J is TRBJ2-7, with D perhaps TRBD1 or TRBD2 (7 bases each). The CDR3 sequence is 15 residues long. V dropped 3 bases and J dropped 0 bases, with 15 bases sitting between them. Germline values: CDR1 DFQATT, CDR2 SNEGSKA (reference sequence). CDR3 nucleotides: TGCAGTGCTAGTCAGGGGGGGGCGCCCTCCTACGAGCAGTACTTC. Translating it yields CSASQGGAPSYEQYF.

The chain uses TRBV5-1 and TRBJ1-4, with D perhaps TRBD1 (6 bases). This CDR3 has 15 amino acids. Trimming removed 5 bases from V and 4 bases from J, with 15 bases in between. In germline, CDR1 is SGHRS, CDR2 YFSETQ. CDR3 sequence reads: CASSRPDRINEKLFF. CDR3 DNA sequence: TGCGCCAGCAGTCGACCCGACAGGATTAATGAAAAACTGTTTTTT.

The CDR3 spells CSASVGLGQSSSGANVLTF. The DNA of the CDR3 is TGCAGTGCTAGTGTGGGGTTGGGACAGTCGAGCTCTGGGGCCAACGTCCTGACTTTC. The gene calls are TRBV20-1 and TRBJ2-6; 7 bases line up with TRBD1. Trimming removed 3 bases from V and 0 bases from J; junction bases left unmatched: 14. CDR1 and CDR2 (germline): DFQATT, SNEGSKA (reference sequence). The CDR3 has 19 amino acids.

CDR3 DNA: TGTGCCAGCAACACTAGGTGGGATACGCAGTATTTT. Translated: CASNTRWDTQYF. V is TRBV11-2 and J is TRBJ2-3, with TRBD2 as a possible D gene (5 bases). The CDR3 is 12 residues long. The V and J ends lost 7 bases and 6 bases respectively, with 11 bases between them. Germline values: CDR1 SGHAT, CDR2 FQNNGV.

A note on this clonotype: A single base separates this from a much larger clone, so it may be a read error. The V call is TRBV3-1, the J call TRBJ1-1; 8 nucleotides match TRBD1. Germline V gene sequence: CDR1 LGHDT, CDR2 YNNKEL (reference sequence). The CDR3 has 13 residues. The CDR3 spells CVSSDRGNTEAFF. The CDR3 bases are TGTGTCAGCAGTGACAGGGGGAACACTGAAGCTTTCTTT.

The V and J genes are TRBV10-3 and TRBJ1-2; 11 nucleotides line up with TRBD1. The CDR3 covers 13 residues. Germline values: CDR1 ENHRY, CDR2 SYGVKD. V was clipped by 6 bases and J by 8 bases; unmatched bases: 5. CDR3 nucleotide sequence: TGTGCCATCAGAGGACAGGGGGCAACAGGCTACACCTTC. This sequence encodes CAIRGQGATGYTF.

Concerning this clonotype itself: One end of the junction does not line up with germline, which may come from a read error. The J gene is TRBJ2-1, the V gene TRBV7-9, with TRBD2 matching over 13 bases. The CDR3 has 19 residues. Germline lookup yields CDR1 SEHNR and CDR2 FQNEAQ (reference sequence). As DNA, the CDR3 is TGTGCCGGCAGCTCAGAGACTAGCGGGGGGTCTCATCTTTACAATGAGCAGTTCTTC. As protein: CAGSSETSGGSHLYNEQFF.

Concerning this clonotype: A much larger clone is a single base away; this may be a read error. This chain joins TRBV6-6 and TRBJ2-1, with 7 nucleotides matching TRBD1. The CDR3 loop spans 16 amino acids. The germline gives CDR1 MNHNY, CDR2 SVGAGI (reference sequence). As DNA, the CDR3 is TGTGCCGGCAGTTACTCGGGGACAGCCAGCTACAATGAGCAGTTCTTC. Its protein is CAGSYSGTASYNEQFF.

This clonotype was counted ten times or more. The chain uses TRBV12-3 or TRBV12-4 and TRBJ2-7, with no clear D. The CDR3 is 14 residues long. The ends were cut back, 6 bases at V and 3 bases at J, with 15 bases in the middle. For the CDR3, the DNA is TGTGCCAGCAGCGCGACCCGCCCTGACTACGAGCAGTACTTC. Residues: CASSATRPDYEQYF.

Regarding this clonotype: The junction and the germline gene differ at one end; a read error may be behind it. The V gene is TRBV18, the J gene TRBJ2-3, with 10 bases matching TRBD2. This CDR3 spans 16 amino acids. The germline gives CDR1 KGHSH, CDR2 LQKENI. The CDR3: CVSSPPQRGGTDTQYF. The CDR3 DNA reads TGTGTCAGCTCACCACCGCAGCGGGGGGGAACAGATACGCAGTATTTT.

This clonotype was seen more than once but under ten times. This chain links TRBV12-3 or TRBV12-4 with TRBJ2-3; no firm D call. The ends were cut back, 3 bases at V and 4 bases at J, with 8 bases in the middle. The CDR3 has 13 residues. CDR3 DNA sequence: TGTGCCAGCAGTTTGCAGGCCTCAGATACGCAGTATTTT. This codes for CASSLQASDTQYF.